The sequence of this T cell receptor (beta chain) was determined in a study of post-analysis software for immune sequencing data. A note on this clonotype: Its target is not known.

Points from the study as a whole: Relative to controls, patients had 4 or 5 TRBV segments at higher frequency, with TRBV5-6, TRBV5-1 and TRBV20-1 among these.

Unique molecular identifiers were built into the TCR beta cDNA libraries. In TCRdb, the PCR reads were re-called with MiXCR into one record per CDR3 protein. This sample carries roughly 800,000 distinct CDR3 sequences, roughly half of them seen once, and the ten largest clones take approximately 4.2%. J gave up 5 bases and V 3 bases, and 7 bases lay outside the gene matches. There are 15 residues in the CDR3. Per germline, CDR1 SGDLS and CDR2 YYNGEE. Sequenced sample: blood. This receptor was obtained from a girl aged 10-17 years with multiple sclerosis. The genes are TRBV9 and TRBJ2-5, with 10 bases matching TRBD2. For the CDR3, the DNA is TGTGCCAGCAGCGACCGGACTAGCGGCGTGGAGACCCAGTACTTC. This encodes CASSDRTSGVETQYF.